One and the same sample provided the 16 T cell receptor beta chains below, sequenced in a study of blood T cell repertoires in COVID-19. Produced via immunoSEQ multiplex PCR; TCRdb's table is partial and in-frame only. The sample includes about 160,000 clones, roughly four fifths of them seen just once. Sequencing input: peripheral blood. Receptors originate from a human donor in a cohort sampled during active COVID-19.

CDR3 DNA: TGCGCCAGCAGCCAAGAGTGGGCCACCTTTAACTATGGCTACACCTTC. Amino acid sequence: CASSQEWATFNYGYTF. V is TRBV4-3 and J is TRBJ1-2; D gene ambiguous. The V and J ends lost 0 bases and 1 base respectively, with 12 bases between them. Germline CDR1 reads LGHNA; CDR2 reads YSLEER. This CDR3 has 16 residues.

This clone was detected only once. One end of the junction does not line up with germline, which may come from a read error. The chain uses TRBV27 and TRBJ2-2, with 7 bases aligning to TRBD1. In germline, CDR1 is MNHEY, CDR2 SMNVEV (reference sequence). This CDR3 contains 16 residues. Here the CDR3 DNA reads TGTGCCAGCAGAAGTCTTACAGGGGTGGGCACCGAGGAGCTGTTTTTT. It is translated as CASRSLTGVGTEELFF.

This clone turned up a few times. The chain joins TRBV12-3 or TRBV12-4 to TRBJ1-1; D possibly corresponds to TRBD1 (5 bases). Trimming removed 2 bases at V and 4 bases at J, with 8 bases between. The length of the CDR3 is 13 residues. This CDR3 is CASSLRGLTEAFF. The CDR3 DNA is TGTGCCAGCAGTTTAAGGGGACTCACTGAAGCTTTCTTT.

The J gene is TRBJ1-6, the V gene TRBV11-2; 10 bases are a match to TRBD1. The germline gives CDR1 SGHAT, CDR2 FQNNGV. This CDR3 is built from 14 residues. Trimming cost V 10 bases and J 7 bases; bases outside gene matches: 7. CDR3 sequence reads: CAISGQGLNSPLHF. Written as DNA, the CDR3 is TGTGCCATATCGGGACAGGGGTTGAATTCACCCCTCCACTTT.

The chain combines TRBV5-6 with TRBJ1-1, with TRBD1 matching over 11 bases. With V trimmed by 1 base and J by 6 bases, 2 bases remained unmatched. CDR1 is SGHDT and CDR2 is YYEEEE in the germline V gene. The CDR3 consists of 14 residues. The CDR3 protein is CASSLLGQGAEAFF. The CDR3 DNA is TGTGCCAGCAGCTTGTTGGGACAGGGGGCTGAAGCTTTCTTT.

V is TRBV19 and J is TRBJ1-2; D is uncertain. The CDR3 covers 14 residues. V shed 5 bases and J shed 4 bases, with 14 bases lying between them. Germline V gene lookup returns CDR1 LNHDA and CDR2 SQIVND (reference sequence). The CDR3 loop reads CASSSPQNRYGYTF. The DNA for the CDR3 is TGTGCCAGTAGTTCACCCCAGAACCGCTATGGCTACACCTTC.

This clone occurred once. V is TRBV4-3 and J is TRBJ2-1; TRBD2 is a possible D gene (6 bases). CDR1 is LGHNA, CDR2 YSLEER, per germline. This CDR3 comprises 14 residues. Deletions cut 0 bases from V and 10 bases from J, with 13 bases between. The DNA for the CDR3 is TGCGCCAGCAGCCAAGATACTAGCAACACCGAGCAGTTCTTC. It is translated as CASSQDTSNTEQFF.

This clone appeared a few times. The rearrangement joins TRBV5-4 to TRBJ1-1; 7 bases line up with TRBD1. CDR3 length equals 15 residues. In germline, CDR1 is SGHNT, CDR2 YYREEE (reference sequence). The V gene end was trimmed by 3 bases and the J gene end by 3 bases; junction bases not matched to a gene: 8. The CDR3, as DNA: TGTGCCAGCAGCTCCGCAACTGACAGGGACACTGAAGCTTTCTTT. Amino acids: CASSSATDRDTEAFF.

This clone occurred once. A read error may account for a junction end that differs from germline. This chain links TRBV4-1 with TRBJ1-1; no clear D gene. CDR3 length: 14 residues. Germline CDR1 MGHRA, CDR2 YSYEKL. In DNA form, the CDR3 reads TGCGTCAGCAGCCCTGGGAGGGATTACACTGAAGCTTTCTTT. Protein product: CVSSPGRDYTEAFF.

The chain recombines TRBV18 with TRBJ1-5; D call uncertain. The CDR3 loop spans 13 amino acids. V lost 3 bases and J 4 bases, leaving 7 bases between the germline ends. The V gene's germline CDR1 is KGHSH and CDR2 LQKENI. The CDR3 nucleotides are TGTGCCAGCTCACCCGTTCCGAATCAGCCCCAGCATTTT. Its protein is CASSPVPNQPQHF.

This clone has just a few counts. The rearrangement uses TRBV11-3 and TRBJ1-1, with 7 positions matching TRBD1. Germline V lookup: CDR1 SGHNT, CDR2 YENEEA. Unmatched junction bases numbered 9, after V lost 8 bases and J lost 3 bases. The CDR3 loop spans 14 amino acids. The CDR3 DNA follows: TGTGCCAGCCCCAGGGGGGCGCGTGACACTGAAGCTTTCTTT. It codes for CASPRGARDTEAFF.

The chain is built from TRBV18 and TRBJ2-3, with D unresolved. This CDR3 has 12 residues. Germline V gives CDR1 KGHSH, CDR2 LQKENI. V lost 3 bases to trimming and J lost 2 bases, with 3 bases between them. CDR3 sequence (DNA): TGTGCCAGCTCACCGGCCACAGATACGCAGTATTTT. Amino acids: CASSPATDTQYF.

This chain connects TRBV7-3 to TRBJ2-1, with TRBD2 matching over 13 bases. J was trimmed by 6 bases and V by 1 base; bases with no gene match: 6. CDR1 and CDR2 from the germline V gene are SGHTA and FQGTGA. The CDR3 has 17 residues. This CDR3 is CASSLSKGTSGINEQFF. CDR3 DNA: TGTGCCAGCAGCTTAAGTAAGGGGACTAGCGGGATCAATGAGCAGTTCTTC.

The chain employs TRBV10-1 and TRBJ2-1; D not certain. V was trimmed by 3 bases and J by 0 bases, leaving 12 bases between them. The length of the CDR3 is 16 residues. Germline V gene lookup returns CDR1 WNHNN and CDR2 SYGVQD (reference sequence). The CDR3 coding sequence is TGCGCCAGCAGTGAAGGAAGCGCGAGCTCCTACAATGAGCAGTTCTTC. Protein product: CASSEGSASSYNEQFF.

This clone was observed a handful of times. In nucleotides, the CDR3 is TGTGCCAGCAGTTTCGTCCGTTCGGGTAATGAAAAACTGTTTTTT. It encodes CASSFVRSGNEKLFF. The J gene is TRBJ1-4, the V gene TRBV6-2 or TRBV6-3; D remains ambiguous. This CDR3 comprises 15 residues. Germline V CDR1 and CDR2: MNHEY, SVGEGT. V lost 4 bases to trimming and J lost 4 bases, with 13 bases between them.

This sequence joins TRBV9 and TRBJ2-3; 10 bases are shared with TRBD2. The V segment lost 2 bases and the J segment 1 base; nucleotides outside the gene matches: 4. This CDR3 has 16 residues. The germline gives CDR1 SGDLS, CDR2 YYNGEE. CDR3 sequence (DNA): TGTGCCAGCAGCGTCAGTCTAGCGGGAGGCACAGATACGCAGTATTTT. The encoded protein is CASSVSLAGGTDTQYF.